The rows below give T cell receptor beta chains drawn from one sample of a study of tumor-infiltrating lymphocytes in primary liver carcinoma. MiXCR was run by TCRdb on the multiplex PCR reads, yielding one entry per CDR3 protein. The table records about 350,000 distinct CDR3 sequences, less than 65% of them present only once. Sequenced input: peripheral blood. These receptors all stem from a man between 40 and 49 years old with primary liver carcinoma and hepatitis B virus infection. Each CDR3 is given with its conserved first and last residue. The D gene is left open where the match is weak. Clone size is not always given. Where it is, it says once, few, many or a class for expanded clones.

d_gene: TRBD1; j_gene: TRBJ2-1; abundance: many; v_gene: TRBV7-9; CDR3aa: CASSLLDRASYNEQFF; CDR3nt: TGTGCCAGCAGCCTCCTTGACAGGGCCTCCTACAATGAGCAGTTCTTC
d_gene: TRBD2; j_gene: TRBJ2-3; abundance: NA; v_gene: TRBV7-2; CDR3aa: CASSLGFGLAGEAQYF; CDR3nt: TGTGCCAGCAGCTTAGGATTTGGACTAGCGGGAGAAGCGCAGTATTTT
d_gene: TRBD1; j_gene: TRBJ2-1; abundance: NA; v_gene: TRBV6-2/TRBV6-3; CDR3aa: CASSYEGQPYNEQFF; CDR3nt: TGTGCCAGCAGTTATGAGGGACAGCCCTACAATGAGCAGTTCTTC
d_gene: TRBD2; j_gene: TRBJ2-7; abundance: once; v_gene: TRBV11-2; CDR3aa: CASSLDSGSVSCEQYF; CDR3nt: TGTGCCAGCAGCTTAGACAGCGGGAGTGTCTCCTGCGAGCAGTACTTC
d_gene: NA; j_gene: TRBJ1-2; abundance: NA; v_gene: TRBV10-3; CDR3aa: CAISGNPIMANYGYTF; CDR3nt: TGTGCCATCAGTGGGAATCCAATAATGGCAAACTATGGCTACACCTTC
d_gene: TRBD2; j_gene: TRBJ2-7; abundance: NA; v_gene: TRBV6-1; CDR3aa: CASSAGLADYGQYF; CDR3nt: TGTGCCAGCAGTGCAGGACTAGCGGACTACGGGCAGTACTTC
d_gene: NA; j_gene: TRBJ2-1; abundance: many; v_gene: TRBV11-2; CDR3aa: CASSSSGEEYSYNEQFF; CDR3nt: TGTGCCAGCAGCTCATCCGGGGAGGAGTACTCCTACAATGAGCAGTTCTTC
d_gene: TRBD2; j_gene: TRBJ2-1; abundance: once; v_gene: TRBV5-1; CDR3aa: CASSSSSGRAGNEQSF; CDR3nt: TGCGCCAGCAGCTCCTCCAGCGGGAGGGCCGGAAATGAGCAGTCCTTC
d_gene: TRBD1; j_gene: TRBJ2-2; abundance: NA; v_gene: TRBV29-1; CDR3aa: CSVEDSDRVPGELFF; CDR3nt: TGCAGCGTTGAAGATAGCGACAGGGTCCCCGGGGAGCTGTTTTTT
d_gene: NA; j_gene: TRBJ2-7; abundance: many; v_gene: TRBV6-5; CDR3aa: CASRKGDEQYF; CDR3nt: TGTGCCAGCAGGAAGGGCGACGAGCAGTACTTC
d_gene: NA; j_gene: TRBJ2-7; abundance: many; v_gene: TRBV6-1; CDR3aa: CASSDSPRDEQYF; CDR3nt: TGTGCCAGCAGTGATAGCCCGCGGGACGAGCAGTACTTC
d_gene: TRBD2; j_gene: TRBJ2-3; abundance: NA; v_gene: TRBV28; CDR3aa: CASITSGISVSTDTQYF; CDR3nt: TGTGCCAGCATAACTAGCGGCATATCGGTTAGCACAGATACGCAGTATTTT
d_gene: NA; j_gene: TRBJ2-5; abundance: NA; v_gene: TRBV11-2; CDR3aa: CASGVDMGPSETQYF; CDR3nt: TGTGCCAGCGGCGTAGACATGGGGCCCTCAGAGACCCAGTACTTC
d_gene: TRBD2; j_gene: TRBJ2-7; abundance: NA; v_gene: TRBV11-2; CDR3aa: CASSRGTSGSCEQYF; CDR3nt: TGTGCAAGCAGCAGGGGGACTAGCGGTTCCTGCGAGCAGTACTTC
d_gene: TRBD2; j_gene: TRBJ2-1; abundance: NA; v_gene: TRBV28; CDR3aa: CASSSKASGRAEQFF; CDR3nt: TGTGCCAGCAGTTCGAAGGCTAGCGGGAGGGCAGAGCAGTTCTTC
d_gene: NA; j_gene: TRBJ2-7; abundance: many; v_gene: TRBV4-2; CDR3aa: CASSQDGGPYEQYF; CDR3nt: TGTGCCAGCAGCCAAGATGGAGGGCCCTACGAGCAGTACTTC
d_gene: TRBD2; j_gene: TRBJ2-3; abundance: once; v_gene: TRBV20-1; CDR3aa: CSARGAGGVTDTQYF; CDR3nt: TGCAGTGCAAGAGGGGCGGGGGGGGTCACAGATACGCAGTATTTT
d_gene: NA; j_gene: TRBJ2-7; abundance: NA; v_gene: TRBV5-1; CDR3aa: CASSSGAGYEQYF; CDR3nt: TGCGCCAGCAGCTCAGGGGCAGGTTACGAGCAGTACTTC
d_gene: TRBD1; j_gene: TRBJ2-5; abundance: NA; v_gene: TRBV5-1; CDR3aa: CASSGTGGQETQYF; CDR3nt: TGCGCCAGTTCGGGGACAGGGGGCCAAGAGACACAGTACTTC
d_gene: NA; j_gene: TRBJ2-1; abundance: NA; v_gene: TRBV5-1; CDR3aa: CASSLGVHEQFF; CDR3nt: TGCGCCAGCAGCTTGGGTGTTCATGAGCAGTTCTTC
d_gene: NA; j_gene: TRBJ2-7; abundance: NA; v_gene: TRBV7-9; CDR3aa: CASRPPGRSSYEQYF; CDR3nt: TGTGCCAGCAGGCCGCCGGGACGAAGCTCCTACGAGCAGTACTTC
d_gene: NA; j_gene: TRBJ2-3; abundance: NA; v_gene: TRBV6-5; CDR3aa: CASSPGGTDTQYF; CDR3nt: TGTGCCAGCAGTCCAGGGGGCACAGATACGCAGTATTTT
d_gene: NA; j_gene: TRBJ1-2; abundance: few; v_gene: TRBV6-6; CDR3aa: CASREGPDYGYTF; CDR3nt: TGTGCCAGCAGGGAGGGGCCAGACTATGGCTACACCTTC
d_gene: TRBD2; j_gene: TRBJ2-1; abundance: many; v_gene: TRBV11-1; CDR3aa: CASSSSGSAYNEQFF; CDR3nt: TGTGCCAGCAGCTCGAGCGGGAGTGCCTACAATGAGCAGTTCTTC
d_gene: NA; j_gene: TRBJ2-7; abundance: NA; v_gene: TRBV7-9; CDR3aa: CASSHTGTYEQYF; CDR3nt: TGTGCCAGCAGCCATACAGGGACCTACGAGCAGTACTTC
d_gene: TRBD1; j_gene: TRBJ1-2; abundance: NA; v_gene: TRBV5-1; CDR3aa: CASRRQGTDGYTF; CDR3nt: TGCGCCAGCCGAAGACAGGGGACTGATGGCTACACCTTC
d_gene: TRBD2; j_gene: TRBJ2-3; abundance: NA; v_gene: TRBV11-2; CDR3aa: CASSYSGLAGVDTQYF; CDR3nt: TGTGCCAGCAGCTACTCCGGACTAGCGGGGGTAGATACGCAGTATTTT
d_gene: TRBD2; j_gene: TRBJ2-3; abundance: many; v_gene: TRBV6-1; CDR3aa: CASSTTSGTSDTQYF; CDR3nt: TGTGCCAGCAGTACAACTAGCGGGACCTCAGATACGCAGTATTTT
d_gene: NA; j_gene: TRBJ1-6; abundance: many; v_gene: TRBV6-1; CDR3aa: CASSEAKTPNSPLHF; CDR3nt: TGTGCCAGCAGTGAAGCAAAGACACCGAATTCACCCCTCCACTTT
d_gene: NA; j_gene: TRBJ2-3; abundance: NA; v_gene: TRBV10-3; CDR3aa: CAISESAGTDTQYF; CDR3nt: TGTGCCATCAGTGAGTCAGCAGGCACAGATACGCAGTATTTT
d_gene: NA; j_gene: TRBJ2-7; abundance: few; v_gene: TRBV6-6; CDR3aa: CASTGRAGAKDEQYF; CDR3nt: TGTGCCAGCACGGGGCGAGCAGGGGCTAAAGACGAGCAGTACTTC